These 27 T cell receptor beta chains came from one sample sequenced in a study of blood T cells in healthy people across ages. A second PCR of about 6 to 12 cycles used a sample-barcoded 5' primer and a J-beta primer mix. Via MiXCR, TCRdb re-called the 5' RACE reads, giving one row per CDR3 protein. The profile shows some 1,800,000 distinct CDR3 sequences, about two fifths of them singletons. Material for sequencing was blood. These receptors were obtained from a human donor in good health.

This clonotype has just a few counts. CDR3 coding DNA: TGTGCCAGCAGCTTGCATAGCACAGATACGCAGTATTTT. As protein: CASSLHSTDTQYF. The rearrangement links TRBV11-2 to TRBJ2-3; D not resolved. CDR1 SGHAT and CDR2 FQNNGV come from the germline V gene. Trimming removed 3 bases from V and 0 bases from J, with 4 bases in between. The CDR3 covers 13 residues. The entire variable domain, with the rest obtained from reference TRBV11-2 and TRBJ2-3, is as follows: EAGVAQSPRYKIIEKRQSVAFWCNPISGHATLYWYQQILGQGPKLLIQFQNNGVVDDSQLPKDRFSAERLKGVDSTLKIQPAKLEDSAVYLCASSLHSTDTQYFGPGTRLTVL.

This clonotype was counted a single time. The CDR3 region is CASSLEGQQRRCYTF. CDR3 bases: TGTGCCAGCAGCTTAGAGGGGCAACAGCGTAGGTGCTACACCTTC. The J gene is TRBJ1-2, the V gene TRBV7-7, with a possible D match to TRBD1 (5 bases). The CDR3 runs to 15 residues. V was clipped by 1 base and J by 9 bases, with 18 bases between them. The germline gives CDR1 SSHAT, CDR2 FNYEAQ (reference sequence).

This clonotype was counted only a few times. This chain joins TRBV6-1 and TRBJ2-2; the D call may be TRBD1 or TRBD2 (5 bases each). The ends were cut back, 6 bases at V and 0 bases at J, with 23 bases in the middle. CDR3 length equals 19 residues. Germline assignment: CDR1 MNHNS and CDR2 SASEGT. Written as DNA, the CDR3 is TGTGCCAGCAGGGTCCTCTCTTTCACCGGGACCACGAACACCGGGGAGCTGTTTTTT. Its protein product is CASRVLSFTGTTNTGELFF.

The table lists this clonotype with a few counts. This rearrangement joins TRBV27 to TRBJ1-1; D uncertain. CDR3 length equals 15 residues. The V and J ends lost 4 bases and 2 bases respectively, with 14 bases between them. The germline V gene has CDR1 MNHEY and CDR2 SMNVEV (reference sequence). The DNA for the CDR3 is TGTGCCAGCAGTTCCCCCCCCGGGGTAAACACTGAAGCTTTCTTT. Translating it yields CASSSPPGVNTEAFF.

This CDR3 reads CASSLGSGGEPQHF. The CDR3 DNA sequence: TGCGCCAGCAGCTTGGGTTCGGGCGGAGAGCCCCAGCATTTT. V usage is TRBV5-1 and J usage is TRBJ1-5, with unresolved D. Trimming cost V 0 bases and J 8 bases, with 12 bases left between them. The CDR3 extends over 14 amino acids. Germline CDR1 and CDR2: SGHRS and YFSETQ. The whole variable domain, remainder taken from reference TRBV5-1 and TRBJ1-5, is KAGVTQTPRYLIKTRGQQVTLSCSPISGHRSVSWYQQTPGQGLQFLFEYFSETQRNKGNFPGRFSGRQFSNSRSEMNVSTLELGDSALYLCASSLGSGGEPQHFGDGTRLSIL.

The chain links TRBV12-3 or TRBV12-4 to TRBJ2-1; 10 nucleotides line up with TRBD2. This CDR3 spans 17 amino acids. The junction had 6 bases not matched to a gene; V was cut back by 2 bases and J by 2 bases. The CDR3, as DNA: TGTGCCAGCAGTTTACGGGACCTAGCGGGGGCCTACAATGAGCAGTTCTTC. It codes for CASSLRDLAGAYNEQFF.

J is TRBJ2-5 and V is TRBV7-9; 9 bases are a match to TRBD2. The V gene end was trimmed by 5 bases and the J gene end by 5 bases; junction bases not matched to a gene: 18. CDR1 is SEHNR and CDR2 is FQNEAQ in the germline V gene (reference sequence). The CDR3 is 18 residues long. The CDR3: CASSPQLGLAGSRETQYF. The CDR3 nucleotides read TGTGCCAGCAGCCCCCAACTCGGTCTAGCGGGGTCGAGGGAGACCCAGTACTTC.

This clonotype appeared a few times. The chain employs TRBV29-1 and TRBJ2-3, with D maybe TRBD2 (7 bases). V was clipped by 3 bases and J by 2 bases, with 15 bases between them. Per the germline V gene, CDR1 is SQVTM and CDR2 is ANQGSEA. This CDR3 region has 15 residues. The CDR3 loop is CSVEGGAEPTDTQYF. The CDR3 DNA reads as TGCAGCGTTGAGGGGGGGGCGGAACCCACAGATACGCAGTATTTT.

In its sample, this clonotype was seen many times. Since a much larger clone is just one base distant, this may be a read error. The chain couples TRBV10-3 to TRBJ1-2, with 9 bases that match TRBD1. CDR1 ENHRY and CDR2 SYGVKD come from the germline V gene. The V gene end was trimmed by 6 bases and the J gene end by 4 bases; junction bases not matched to a gene: 3. The length of the CDR3 is 13 residues. CDR3 region: CAISPGQGYGYTF. DNA of the CDR3: TGTGCCATCAGCCCGGGACAGGGCTATGGCTACACCTTC.

The sample holds a few counts of this clonotype. The chain links TRBV2 to TRBJ1-2; no reliable D call. The V gene's germline CDR1 is SNHLY and CDR2 FYNNEI. V was pared by 6 bases and J by 3 bases, with 11 bases between. The CDR3 extends over 13 amino acids. This chain's CDR3 is CASRRLGYYGYTF. The CDR3 DNA reads TGTGCCAGCAGACGACTAGGCTACTATGGCTACACCTTC.

The CDR3: CASSPENNYGYTF. In DNA, the CDR3 is TGTGCCAGCTCACCAGAGAATAACTATGGCTACACCTTC. The chain uses TRBV18 and TRBJ1-2; D not certain. Germline CDR1 KGHSH, CDR2 LQKENI. Trimming removed 2 bases from V and 1 base from J, with 5 bases in between. This CDR3 contains 13 residues.

This clonotype was recorded a few times. V gene TRBV7-2 combines with J gene TRBJ1-2, with D maybe TRBD1 (5 bases). Germline V gene sequence: CDR1 SGHTA, CDR2 FQGNSA. Trimming removed 4 bases from V and 5 bases from J, with 11 bases in between. The CDR3 loop spans 13 amino acids. In DNA, the CDR3 is TGTGCCAGCAGCTCCGGGACTTTATATGGCTACACCTTC. It codes for CASSSGTLYGYTF.

V gene TRBV7-2 combines with J gene TRBJ1-6; 9 bases match TRBD1. This CDR3 spans 15 amino acids. J was trimmed by 7 bases and V by 8 bases; bases with no gene match: 9. The germline gives CDR1 SGHTA, CDR2 FQGNSA. The CDR3 DNA follows: TGTGCCAGCGTTAATCATGGACAGGGGAATTCACCCCTCCACTTT. As protein: CASVNHGQGNSPLHF.

This sequence joins TRBV7-2 and TRBJ1-1, with 10 positions matching TRBD1. CDR1 is SGHTA, CDR2 FQGNSA, per germline. With 7 bases clipped from V and 4 bases from J, the junction kept 9 bases outside the gene matches. This CDR3 contains 15 residues. The CDR3 DNA reads TGTGCCAGCAAAGGACAGGGGGGGGTTGGCACTGAAGCTTTCTTT. As protein: CASKGQGGVGTEAFF.

The chain couples TRBV20-1 to TRBJ2-3, with 9 bases identical to TRBD2. The CDR3 sequence is 15 residues long. Trimming removed 1 base from V and 4 bases from J; junction bases left unmatched: 6. The germline V gene encodes CDR1 DFQATT and CDR2 SNEGSKA (reference sequence). DNA of the CDR3: TGCAGTGCTAGAGTAGCGGGGGCCCGCTCAGATACGCAGTATTTT. Translating it yields CSARVAGARSDTQYF.

This clonotype was counted between two and nine times. V is TRBV29-1 and J is TRBJ1-5, with 8 bases lining up with TRBD1. Germline V gene sequence: CDR1 SQVTM, CDR2 ANQGSEA. V dropped 5 bases and J dropped 4; count of bases not matched to a gene: 4. The CDR3 runs 13 residues. The CDR3: CSVTGGRNQPQHF. The CDR3, as DNA: TGCAGCGTTACAGGGGGAAGAAATCAGCCCCAGCATTTT.

To note about this clonotype: At one boundary the junction diverges from the germline segment, which might be a read error. This chain uses TRBV3-1 with TRBJ1-2, with no clear D. Germline assignment: CDR1 LGHDT and CDR2 YNNKEL (reference sequence). The CDR3 runs to 14 residues. For the CDR3, the DNA is TGTGCCAGCAGCCTGGGCTCGGGAGGGTATGACTACACCTTC. This gives the protein CASSLGSGGYDYTF.

The chain couples TRBV9 to TRBJ1-2; possible D gene TRBD1, 5 bases. This CDR3 region has 14 residues. Germline-derived CDR1 and CDR2 are SGDLS and YYNGEE. V was clipped by 2 bases and J by 7 bases, with 15 bases between them. This CDR3 reads CASSVPGERGGYTF. The CDR3 DNA reads TGTGCCAGCAGCGTGCCGGGGGAGAGGGGTGGCTACACCTTC. The variable domain in full, completed from reference TRBV9 and TRBJ1-2, reads DSGVTQTPKHLITATGQRVTLRCSPRSGDLSVYWYQQSLDQGLQFLIQYYNGEERAKGNILERFSAQQFPDLHSELNLSSLELGDSALYFCASSVPGERGGYTFGSGTRLTVV.

The CDR3 DNA follows: TGTGCCAGCAGCTTACGGCTGGGGGAGTCCCCGACTGGGCAGTTCTTC. Its protein product is CASSLRLGESPTGQFF. V usage is TRBV7-2 and J usage is TRBJ2-1, with D perhaps matching TRBD1 or TRBD2 (5 bases each). Trimming removed 2 bases from V and 12 bases from J, with 23 bases in between. Germline-derived CDR1 and CDR2 are SGHTA and FQGNSA. This CDR3 has 16 amino acids.

This clonotype showed up just a few times. The V gene is TRBV29-1, the J gene TRBJ2-3; D call uncertain. This CDR3 is 14 amino acids long. Germline V gene lookup returns CDR1 SQVTM and CDR2 ANQGSEA. Trimming took 4 bases from V and 0 from J, leaving 11 bases between them. For the CDR3, the DNA is TGCAGCGTTGGCAGAGCCACTAGCACAGATACGCAGTATTTT. Residues: CSVGRATSTDTQYF.

The genes are TRBV6-1 and TRBJ2-3; D unclear. The CDR3 has 17 amino acids. CDR1 and CDR2 from the germline V gene are MNHNS and SASEGT. The ends were cut back, 3 bases at V and 0 bases at J, with 16 bases in the middle. The CDR3 sequence: CASSDTSVIPSTDTQYF. The CDR3 DNA follows: TGTGCCAGCAGTGACACCTCAGTCATTCCTAGCACAGATACGCAGTATTTT.

There are a few counts of this clonotype. The CDR3: CASSGGTIKETQYF. In DNA form, the CDR3 reads TGTGCCAGCAGCGGCGGGACTATTAAAGAGACCCAGTACTTC. V gene TRBV11-2 combines with J gene TRBJ2-5; TRBD2 aligns across 7 bases. Germline V CDR1 and CDR2: SGHAT, FQNNGV. The CDR3 is made up of 14 amino acids. With 5 bases clipped from V and 3 bases from J, the junction kept 6 bases outside the gene matches.

A note on this clonotype: Germline is not matched at one junction end, which may reflect a read error. The chain employs TRBV7-2 and TRBJ1-2; TRBD1 might be the D (5 bases). CDR1 is SGHTA, CDR2 FQGNSA, per germline. The CDR3 extends over 15 amino acids. DNA for the CDR3: TGTGCCAGCAGCATGGCGATGGCCGAGGGGTATGGCTGCACCTTC. Amino acids: CASSMAMAEGYGCTF.

The chain recombines TRBV7-9 with TRBJ2-7; no clear D gene. V lost 1 base to trimming and J lost 3 bases, with 13 bases between them. The CDR3 extends over 15 amino acids. Germline CDR1 SEHNR, CDR2 FQNEAQ (reference sequence). The CDR3 reads CASSLVALQDYEQYF. Here the CDR3 DNA reads TGTGCCAGCAGCTTAGTAGCCCTTCAGGACTACGAGCAGTACTTC. The entire variable domain, with the rest obtained from reference TRBV7-9 and TRBJ2-7, is as follows: DTGVSQNPRHKITKRGQNVTFRCDPISEHNRLYWYRQTLGQGPEFLTYFQNEAQLEKSRLLSDRFSAERPKGSFSTLEIQRTEQGDSAMYLCASSLVALQDYEQYFGPGTRLTVT.

The gene calls are TRBV24-1 and TRBJ1-4, with TRBD1 matching over 9 bases. Germline CDR1 and CDR2: KGHDR and SFDVKD. J gave up 0 bases and V 4 bases, and 2 bases lay outside the gene matches. The CDR3 spans 16 residues. CDR3 protein: CATSEGQGSTNEKLFF. For the CDR3, the DNA is TGTGCCACCAGTGAGGGACAGGGCTCAACTAATGAAAAACTGTTTTTT.

The chain is built from TRBV7-8 and TRBJ1-6, with D perhaps TRBD1 (5 bases). The CDR3 runs 15 residues. V lost 7 bases and J 7 bases, leaving 17 bases between the germline ends. The germline gives CDR1 SGHVS, CDR2 FQNEAQ. CDR3 sequence reads: CASTGAGRSNSPLHF. CDR3 bases: TGTGCCAGCACCGGGGCTGGCAGATCGAATTCACCCCTCCACTTT.

This clonotype turned up a few times. This chain uses TRBV9 with TRBJ2-1; D is unclear. CDR1 is SGDLS, CDR2 YYNGEE, per germline. This CDR3 spans 12 amino acids. In DNA form, the CDR3 reads TGTGCTTCAAACGCGAGGTCGGGTGAGCAGTTCTTC. The encoded protein is CASNARSGEQFF.